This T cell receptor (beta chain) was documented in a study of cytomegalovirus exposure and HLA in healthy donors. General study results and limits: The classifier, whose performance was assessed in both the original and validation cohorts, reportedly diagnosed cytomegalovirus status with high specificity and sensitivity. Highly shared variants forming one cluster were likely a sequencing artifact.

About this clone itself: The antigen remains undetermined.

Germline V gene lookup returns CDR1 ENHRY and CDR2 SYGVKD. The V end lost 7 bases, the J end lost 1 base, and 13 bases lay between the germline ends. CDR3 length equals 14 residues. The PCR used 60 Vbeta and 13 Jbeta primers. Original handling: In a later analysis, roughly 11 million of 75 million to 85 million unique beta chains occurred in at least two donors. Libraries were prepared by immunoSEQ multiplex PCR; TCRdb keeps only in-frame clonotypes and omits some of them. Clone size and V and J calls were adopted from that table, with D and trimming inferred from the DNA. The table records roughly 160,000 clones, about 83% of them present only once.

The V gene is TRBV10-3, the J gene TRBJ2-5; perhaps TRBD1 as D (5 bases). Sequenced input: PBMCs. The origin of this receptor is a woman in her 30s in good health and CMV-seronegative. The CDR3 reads CAIKRQLGQETQYF. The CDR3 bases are TGTGCCATCAAGCGACAGTTAGGCCAAGAGACCCAGTACTTC.